Each of the 30 T cell receptor beta chains below was sequenced from the same sample in a study of blood T cell repertoires in COVID-19. Libraries were prepared by immunoSEQ multiplex PCR; TCRdb keeps only in-frame clonotypes and omits some of them. The table records more than 150,000 clones, 80% to 90% of them present only once. The sample comprised peripheral blood. Receptors were obtained from a man in his sixties with acute or convalescent COVID-19.

The chain is built from TRBV11-2 and TRBJ1-1; D not certain. There are 14 residues in the CDR3. V lost 0 bases and J lost 8, with 13 bases in between. Looked up from germline, CDR1 is SGHAT and CDR2 is FQNNGV. CDR3 protein: CASSLDTYNVEAFF. The CDR3 nucleotides read TGTGCCAGCAGCTTAGATACTTATAATGTCGAAGCTTTCTTT.

V usage is TRBV12-3 or TRBV12-4 and J usage is TRBJ1-1, with 7 bases lining up with TRBD1. V lost 7 bases to trimming and J lost 5 bases; unmatched junction nucleotides: 7. The CDR3 is 13 residues long. The CDR3 DNA follows: TGTGCCAGCAAGTCAAACAGGGGAACTGAAGCTTTCTTT. This gives the protein CASKSNRGTEAFF.

The chain carries TRBV19 and TRBJ1-1; D is uncertain. Germline-derived CDR1 and CDR2 are LNHDA and SQIVND (reference sequence). V was shortened by 8 bases and J by 1 base, with 14 bases between the two germline ends. The length of the CDR3 is 14 residues. For the CDR3, the DNA is TGTGCCAGTGGGAGGAGAGAAAAGAACACTGAAGCTTTCTTT. Translated, it gives CASGRREKNTEAFF.

The chain employs TRBV12-3 or TRBV12-4 and TRBJ1-6, with 7 bases that match TRBD1. V lost 5 bases and J lost 12; bases outside the gene matches: 4. The CDR3 spans 12 residues. The CDR3 DNA reads as TGTGCCAGCAGTCTCCGGGACAGACCCCTCCACTTT. It yields the protein CASSLRDRPLHF.

The rearrangement links TRBV3-1 (or the pseudogene TRBV3-2) to TRBJ2-7; D ambiguous. Germline values: CDR1 LGHDT, CDR2 YNNKEL (reference sequence). The CDR3 consists of 14 residues. Trimming left V 0 bases short and J 4 bases short, with 10 bases between. The CDR3 bases are TGTGCCAGCAGCCAAGAAATCTCGGGTTACGAGCAGTACTTC. This encodes CASSQEISGYEQYF.

This chain joins TRBV28 and TRBJ1-2; 7 bases fit TRBD1. Germline lookup yields CDR1 MDHEN and CDR2 SYDVKM. This CDR3 spans 14 amino acids. The V segment lost 2 bases and the J segment 3 bases; nucleotides outside the gene matches: 3. The CDR3 loop reads CASSLQGGDYGYTF. The CDR3 bases are TGTGCCAGCAGTTTACAGGGGGGAGACTATGGCTACACCTTC.

The genes are TRBV20-1 and TRBJ1-2; D uncertain. V was cut by 3 bases and J by 6 bases, with 8 bases left in between. The V gene's germline CDR1 is DFQATT and CDR2 SNEGSKA (reference sequence). The CDR3 contains 11 residues. The CDR3 sequence: CSASSVDGYTF. In nucleotides, the CDR3 is TGCAGTGCTAGTTCGGTCGATGGCTACACCTTC.

Points on this clone: A much larger clonotype is one base distant, so this may be a read error. The chain joins TRBV7-9 to TRBJ1-1; 8 nucleotides agree with TRBD1. J lost 3 bases, V lost 5 bases, and 2 bases had no gene match. This CDR3 is 13 amino acids long. Germline assignment: CDR1 SEHNR and CDR2 FQNEAQ (reference sequence). In nucleotides, the CDR3 is TGTGCCAGCAGCCTACAGGGGGACACTGAAGCTTTCTTT. Translating it yields CASSLQGDTEAFF. Complete variable domain (other parts from reference TRBV7-9 and TRBJ1-1): DTGVSQNPRHKITKRGQNVTFRCDPISEHNRLYWYRQTLGQGPEFLTYFQNEAQLEKSRLLSDRFSAERPKGSFSTLEIQRTEQGDSAMYLCASSLQGDTEAFFGQGTRLTVV.

The J gene is TRBJ2-2, the V gene TRBV11-3; D is perhaps TRBD1 (5 bases). V lost 5 bases to trimming and J lost 3 bases, with 10 bases between them. The germline V gene encodes CDR1 SGHNT and CDR2 YENEEA. The CDR3 totals 14 residues. This CDR3 is CASSVTGYTGELFF. The CDR3 DNA follows: TGTGCCAGCAGCGTTACAGGTTACACCGGGGAGCTGTTTTTT. Filled out from reference TRBV11-3 and TRBJ2-2, the complete variable domain reads EAGVVQSPRYKIIEKKQPVAFWCNPISGHNTLYWYLQNLGQGPELLIRYENEEAVDDSQLPKDRFSAERLKGVDSTLKIQPAELGDSAVYLCASSVTGYTGELFFGEGSRLTVL.

The chain employs TRBV6-5 and TRBJ1-2; the D is unclear. The CDR3 consists of 14 residues. Between the trimmed V and J ends, which lost 5 bases and 6 bases, there was a span of 16 bases. CDR1 is MNHEY and CDR2 is SVGAGI in the germline V gene. CDR3 sequence reads: CASSRQFPQDGYTF. The CDR3 nucleotides are TGTGCCAGCAGTCGTCAATTTCCGCAGGATGGCTACACCTTC.

The sample holds one count of this clone. The chain carries TRBV3-1 (or the pseudogene TRBV3-2) and TRBJ2-7; 14 nucleotides agree with TRBD2. With 0 bases clipped from V and 3 bases from J, the junction kept 4 bases outside the gene matches. CDR1 and CDR2 (germline): LGHDT, YNNKEL (reference sequence). This CDR3 has 17 amino acids. The CDR3 region is CASSQEGTSGRSYEQYF. CDR3 sequence (DNA): TGTGCCAGCAGCCAAGAGGGGACTAGCGGGAGAAGCTACGAGCAGTACTTC.

This chain uses TRBV5-4 with TRBJ1-2; D not certain. CDR3 length: 14 residues. Germline V gene data show CDR1 as SGHNT and CDR2 as YYREEE (reference sequence). V was cut by 4 bases and J by 3 bases, with 13 bases left in between. The CDR3 region has the DNA TGTGCCAGCAGCCCCGGCGGGCTTGACTATGGCTACACCTTC. It is translated as CASSPGGLDYGYTF.

The CDR3 loop reads CASSNNNRGGLFF. CDR3 DNA sequence: TGTGCCAGCAGTAACAACAACAGGGGAGGTCTGTTCTTC. The rearrangement joins TRBV27 to TRBJ2-1; TRBD1 might be the D (7 bases). The CDR3 has 13 amino acids. V dropped 5 bases and J dropped 15 bases, with 20 bases sitting between them. Germline V gene sequence: CDR1 MNHEY, CDR2 SMNVEV (reference sequence).

The chain links TRBV5-4 to TRBJ2-3; D is perhaps TRBD2 (5 bases). CDR3 length: 15 amino acids. V was cut by 3 bases and J by 4 bases, with 15 bases left in between. In germline, CDR1 is SGHNT, CDR2 YYREEE (reference sequence). The CDR3, as DNA: TGTGCCAGCAGCTCCTCCGGGATTCGGCCAGATACGCAGTATTTT. Its translation is CASSSSGIRPDTQYF.

The rearrangement uses TRBV14 and TRBJ2-1, with D hard to call. V gave up 6 bases and J gave up 0 bases, with 6 bases separating them. There are 13 residues in the CDR3. CDR1 and CDR2 from the germline V gene are SGHDN and FVKESK. The CDR3 DNA reads TGTGCCAGCAGTCGGAGCTCCTACAATGAGCAGTTCTTC. Its translation is CASSRSSYNEQFF.

This clone was detected once. V gene TRBV6-5 combines with J gene TRBJ1-1; TRBD1 aligns across 7 bases. This CDR3 is 14 amino acids long. CDR1 MNHEY and CDR2 SVGAGI come from the germline V gene. V was clipped by 5 bases and J by 5 bases; unmatched bases: 8. The CDR3, as DNA: TGTGCCAGCAGTCCTGGAGGGGGCAGGACTGAAGCTTTCTTT. Amino acids: CASSPGGGRTEAFF.

The V call is TRBV6-5, the J call TRBJ1-1; D might be TRBD1 (6 bases). Trimming left V 6 bases short and J 12 bases short, with 20 bases between. The CDR3 totals 13 residues. The V gene's germline CDR1 is MNHEY and CDR2 SVGAGI. Here the CDR3 reads CASSPGQGTSTFF. The CDR3 DNA sequence: TGTGCCAGCAGCCCGGGCCAGGGGACCTCAACTTTCTTT.

This chain connects TRBV6-1 to TRBJ1-5, with 10 bases identical to TRBD1. J was trimmed by 2 bases and V by 4 bases; bases with no gene match: 8. The CDR3 has 17 residues. CDR1 and CDR2 (germline): MNHNS, SASEGT. DNA of the CDR3: TGTGCCAGCAGTGGGGGACAGGGGAGGATTGGCAATCAGCCCCAGCATTTT. Protein sequence: CASSGGQGRIGNQPQHF.

This clone was detected only once. The chain employs TRBV6-5 and TRBJ2-5; D possibly corresponds to TRBD2 (7 bases). Germline loops: CDR1 MNHEY, CDR2 SVGAGI. Deletions cut 7 bases from V and 5 bases from J, with 14 bases between. The CDR3 loop spans 13 amino acids. The DNA for the CDR3 is TGTGCCAGCACCGGGGGGCTGAGGGAGACCCAGTACTTC. Translating it yields CASTGGLRETQYF.

This clone was counted only a few times. The chain combines TRBV4-1 with TRBJ1-4; D is uncertain. The CDR3 contains 15 residues. The V end was cut by 1 base, the J end by 7 bases, with 13 bases between. Germline V CDR1 and CDR2: MGHRA, YSYEKL. CDR3 nucleotide sequence: TGCGCCAGCAGCCAAGGGGCGCTGGTGGCTGAAAAACTGTTTTTT. This codes for CASSQGALVAEKLFF.

This chain joins TRBV7-9 and TRBJ2-7; D might be TRBD2 (6 bases). The germline CDR1 and CDR2 sequences are SEHNR and FQNEAQ (reference sequence). The V end lost 5 bases, the J end lost 6 bases, and 17 bases lay between the germline ends. This CDR3 is built from 14 residues. CDR3 sequence (DNA): TGTGCCAGCAGCCCCTGGAGGGGCTCCGGCGAGCAGTACTTC. Its protein product is CASSPWRGSGEQYF.

This chain joins TRBV14 and TRBJ1-2; D uncertain. The CDR3 has 13 amino acids. Germline loops: CDR1 SGHDN, CDR2 FVKESK. V gave up 6 bases and J gave up 1 base, with 9 bases separating them. The CDR3 DNA reads TGTGCCAGCAGTCGCCAGGTTAACTATGGCTACACCTTC. It encodes CASSRQVNYGYTF.

This clone was observed once. This rearrangement joins TRBV5-5 to TRBJ2-3; TRBD2 matches at 8 bases. Germline V gives CDR1 SGHKS, CDR2 YYEKEE (reference sequence). The CDR3 has 17 residues. The trim removed 4 bases at V and 0 bases at J, leaving 10 bases unmatched. The CDR3 loop is CASSPGGYRVSTDTQYF. In nucleotides, the CDR3 is TGTGCCAGCAGCCCGGGAGGGTACAGGGTAAGCACAGATACGCAGTATTTT.

The rearrangement joins TRBV30 to TRBJ2-7; perhaps TRBD2 as D (7 bases). Trimming removed 5 bases at V and 5 bases at J, with 16 bases between. Germline CDR1 is GTSNPN and CDR2 is SVGIG (reference sequence). The CDR3 spans 13 residues. The DNA of the CDR3 is TGTGCCTGGGGGATGGGAGGGGGAAACGAGCAGTACTTC. It is translated as CAWGMGGGNEQYF.

This clone came up many times. The chain links TRBV18 to TRBJ2-4; the match to TRBD2 covers 11 bases. With V trimmed by 3 bases and J by 12 bases, 4 bases remained unmatched. The CDR3 is 13 amino acids. Per germline, CDR1 KGHSH and CDR2 LQKENI. CDR3: CASSPGTSGYQYF. CDR3 nucleotides: TGTGCCAGCTCACCGGGGACTAGCGGATATCAGTACTTC.

V and J are TRBV3-1 (or the pseudogene TRBV3-2) and TRBJ1-3; TRBD1 matches 7 bases. The CDR3 consists of 16 residues. Germline values: CDR1 LGHDT, CDR2 YNNKEL (reference sequence). The V segment lost 4 bases and the J segment 0 bases; nucleotides outside the gene matches: 6. CDR3 sequence reads: CASSRGQADSGNTIYF. CDR3 DNA sequence: TGTGCCAGCAGCCGCGGACAGGCCGACTCTGGAAACACCATATATTTT.

The rearrangement joins TRBV7-3 to TRBJ1-2, with 7 bases that match TRBD1. Germline CDR1 SGHTA, CDR2 FQGTGA. Trimming removed 5 bases from V and 7 bases from J; junction bases left unmatched: 13. The CDR3 spans 15 residues. CDR3 loop: CASSLAPGQSAGYTF. The CDR3 coding sequence is TGTGCCAGCAGCCTAGCCCCGGGACAGAGCGCTGGCTACACCTTC.

This chain joins TRBV7-9 and TRBJ1-1; D gene ambiguous. CDR3 length: 12 residues. With 3 bases removed from V and 5 bases from J, the gap between germline ends came to 7 bases. Germline lookup yields CDR1 SEHNR and CDR2 FQNEAQ (reference sequence). The DNA for the CDR3 is TGTGCCAGCAGCTTTGTCGCGACTGAAGCTTTCTTT. It yields the protein CASSFVATEAFF.

The J gene is TRBJ2-5, the V gene TRBV27; TRBD2 aligns across 11 bases. Germline lookup yields CDR1 MNHEY and CDR2 SMNVEV (reference sequence). V was clipped by 6 bases and J by 5 bases; unmatched bases: 14. The CDR3 has 17 amino acids. DNA of the CDR3: TGTGCCAGCAGAGCCATTGTTAGCGGGAGGGCCAGGGAGACCCAGTACTTC. This translates into CASRAIVSGRARETQYF.

In this sample, this clone turned up once. The CDR3 region has the DNA TGTGCCAGCAGCGGCCTAGGGGGTAGGGCTGGCCAGCCCCAGCATTTT. It specifies CASSGLGGRAGQPQHF. The chain joins TRBV2 to TRBJ1-5; weak D call: TRBD1 (6 bases). V shed 6 bases and J shed 7 bases, with 22 bases lying between them. This CDR3 has 16 residues. Per germline, CDR1 SNHLY and CDR2 FYNNEI. Full variable domain (missing parts from reference TRBV2 and TRBJ1-5): EPEVTQTPSHQVTQMGQEVILRCVPISNHLYFYWYRQILGQKVEFLVSFYNNEISEKSEIFDDQFSVERPDGSNFTLKIRSTKLEDSAMYFCASSGLGGRAGQPQHFGDGTRLSIL.